The clone carrying this T cell receptor beta chain occurred once. No antigen is known for it. The data were produced by immunoSEQ multiplex PCR, yet TCRdb's version contains in-frame clones alone and is incomplete. The table shows about half a million clones, with about 89% occurring only once. The sample comes from a study of Ad26.COV2.S vaccination and SARS-CoV-2 variants. Study-level background: The donor belonged to the COV1001 Ad26.COV2.S trial arm. The study gave Ad26.COV2.S intramuscularly, once or twice 56 days apart.

The V gene's germline CDR1 is MDHEN and CDR2 SYDVKM. The CDR3 extends over 12 amino acids. Trimming removed 6 bases from V and 0 bases from J, with 5 bases in between. Findings of the study overall: Reportedly, spike-specific CD8+ and CD4+ T cell responses achieved substantial breadth once vaccination had taken place.

Treatment: around 19 received Ad26.COV2.S at low or high dose, single or two shots; 5 received placebo; per-sample allocation not given. Samples were taken on day 63 after the first vaccine or placebo injection. Sequenced material: peripheral blood, taken in a trial of Ad26.COV2.S vaccine versus placebo. The J gene is TRBJ1-2, the V gene TRBV28; no reliable D call. The receptor's source is a person aged 18-60 years who received the Ad26.COV2.S COVID-19 vaccine or a placebo. The CDR3, as DNA: TGTGCCAGCAGGCCCCCTAACTATGGCTACACCTTC. The encoded protein is CASRPPNYGYTF.